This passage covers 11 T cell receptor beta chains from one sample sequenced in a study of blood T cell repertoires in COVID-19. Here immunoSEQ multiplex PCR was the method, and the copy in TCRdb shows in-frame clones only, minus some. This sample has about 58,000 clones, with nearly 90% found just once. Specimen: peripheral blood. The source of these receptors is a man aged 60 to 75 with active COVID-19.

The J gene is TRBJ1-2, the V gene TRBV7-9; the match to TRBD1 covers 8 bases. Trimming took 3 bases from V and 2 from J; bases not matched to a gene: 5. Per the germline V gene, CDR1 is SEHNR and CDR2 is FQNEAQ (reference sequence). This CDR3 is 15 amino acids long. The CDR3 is CASSFSDRVNYGYTF. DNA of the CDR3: TGTGCCAGCAGCTTTTCGGACAGGGTGAACTATGGCTACACCTTC.

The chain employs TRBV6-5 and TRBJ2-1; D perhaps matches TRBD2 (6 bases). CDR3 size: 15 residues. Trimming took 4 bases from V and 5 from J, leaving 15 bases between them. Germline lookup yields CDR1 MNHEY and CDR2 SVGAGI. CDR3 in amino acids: CASSSGSSVNNEQFF. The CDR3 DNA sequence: TGTGCCAGCAGTTCCGGGTCTAGCGTCAACAATGAGCAGTTCTTC.

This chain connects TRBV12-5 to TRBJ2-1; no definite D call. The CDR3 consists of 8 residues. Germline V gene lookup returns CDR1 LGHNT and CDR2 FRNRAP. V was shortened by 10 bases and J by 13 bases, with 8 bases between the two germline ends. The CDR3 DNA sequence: TGTGCTACCAAAGCTCAGTTCTTC. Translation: CATKAQFF.

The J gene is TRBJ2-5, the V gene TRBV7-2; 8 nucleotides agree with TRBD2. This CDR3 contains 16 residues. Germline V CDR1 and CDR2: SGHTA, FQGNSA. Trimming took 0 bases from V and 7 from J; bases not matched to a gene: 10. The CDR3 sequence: CASSLAPTSVGGTQYF. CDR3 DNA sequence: TGTGCCAGCAGCTTAGCGCCGACTAGCGTGGGAGGGACCCAGTACTTC.

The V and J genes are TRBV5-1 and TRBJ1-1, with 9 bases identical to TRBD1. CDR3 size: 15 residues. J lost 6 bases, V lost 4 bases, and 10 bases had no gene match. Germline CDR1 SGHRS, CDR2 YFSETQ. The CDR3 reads CASSLLQGADPEAFF. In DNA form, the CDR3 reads TGCGCCAGCAGCCTTTTACAGGGGGCAGACCCTGAAGCTTTCTTT.

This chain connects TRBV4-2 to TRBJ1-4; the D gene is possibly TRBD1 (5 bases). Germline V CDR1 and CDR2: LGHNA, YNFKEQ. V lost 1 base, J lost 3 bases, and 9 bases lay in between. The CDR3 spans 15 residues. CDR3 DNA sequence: TGTGCCAGCAGCCAAGCGGGGGGACCTAATGAAAAACTGTTTTTT. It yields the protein CASSQAGGPNEKLFF.

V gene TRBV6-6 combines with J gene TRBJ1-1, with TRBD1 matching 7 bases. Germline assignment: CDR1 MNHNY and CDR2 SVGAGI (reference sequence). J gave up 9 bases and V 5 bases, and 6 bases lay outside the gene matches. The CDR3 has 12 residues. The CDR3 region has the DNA TGTGCCAGCAGTCGTAGGGACAGCAAAGCTTTCTTT. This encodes CASSRRDSKAFF.

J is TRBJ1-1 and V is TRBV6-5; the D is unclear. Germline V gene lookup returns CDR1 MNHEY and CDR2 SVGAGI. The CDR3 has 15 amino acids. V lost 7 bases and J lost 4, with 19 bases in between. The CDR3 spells CASTFRGKLPTEAFF. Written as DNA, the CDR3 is TGTGCCAGCACCTTCAGAGGGAAGTTGCCCACTGAAGCTTTCTTT.

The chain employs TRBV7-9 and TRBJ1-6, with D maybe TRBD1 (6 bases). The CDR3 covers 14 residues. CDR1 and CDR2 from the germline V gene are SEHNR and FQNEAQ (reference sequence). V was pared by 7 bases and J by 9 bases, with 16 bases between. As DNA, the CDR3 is TGTGCCAGCACCTTTCCCACAGGGAGTTCACCCCTCCACTTT. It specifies CASTFPTGSSPLHF. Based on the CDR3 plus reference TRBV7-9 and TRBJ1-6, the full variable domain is DTGVSQNPRHKITKRGQNVTFRCDPISEHNRLYWYRQTLGQGPEFLTYFQNEAQLEKSRLLSDRFSAERPKGSFSTLEIQRTEQGDSAMYLCASTFPTGSSPLHFGNGTRLTVT.

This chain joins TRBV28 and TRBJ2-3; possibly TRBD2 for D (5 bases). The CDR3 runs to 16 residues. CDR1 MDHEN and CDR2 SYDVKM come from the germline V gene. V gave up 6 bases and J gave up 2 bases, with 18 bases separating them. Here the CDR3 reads CASRGRLNQDTDTQYF. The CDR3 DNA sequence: TGTGCCAGCAGGGGGAGACTCAACCAGGACACAGATACGCAGTATTTT.

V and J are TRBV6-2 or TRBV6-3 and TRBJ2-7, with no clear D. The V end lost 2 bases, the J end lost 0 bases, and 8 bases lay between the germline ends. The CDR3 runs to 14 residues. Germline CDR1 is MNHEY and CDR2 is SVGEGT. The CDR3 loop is CASSYGRSSYEQYF. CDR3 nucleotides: TGTGCCAGCAGTTACGGCCGCAGCTCCTACGAGCAGTACTTC.